This T cell receptor (beta chain) was sequenced for a study of T-cell memory formation after mild COVID-19. A word on this clonotype: What it recognizes is unknown. An end of the junction does not agree with germline; a read error may underlie this.

With constant-segment primers, 5'RACE yielded cDNA libraries of TCR alpha and TCR beta that carried sample barcodes and UMIs. TCRdb reprocessed the 5' RACE reads via MiXCR and lists one record per CDR3 protein. This table holds about 470,000 distinct CDR3 sequences, approximately 23% found once. Findings and caveats of the study: There was a balanced CD4/CD8 profile in clones contracting day 15 to 85, and later expanders leaned CD4+. Certain responding clones were present in pre-infection memory, suggesting participation of cross-reactive memory.

From germline, CDR1 is SSHAT and CDR2 FNYEAQ (reference sequence). This CDR3 contains 15 residues. The V call is TRBV7-7, the J call TRBJ2-1, with D maybe TRBD2 (5 bases). This sequence was found in an adult woman who had mild COVID-19 (a few samples of this study predate the infection). Cell type and time point are not known. Sequencing was done on a sample of PBMCs or a T cell subset sorted from them (not recorded which). The CDR3 protein is CASSLALAQRYEQFF. The CDR3 DNA follows: TGTGCTAGCAGCTTAGCGCTAGCTCAAAGATATGAGCAGTTCTTC.